The following is a T cell receptor beta chain sequence with its context. Its cognate antigen has yet to be identified. Per-base quality was not reported, and no clone a single base away is much larger than it. The sample is drawn from a study of blood T cell repertoires in COVID-19 (dated by TCRdb to 2020 to 2021). About the study as a whole: The collaborator samples originated in the United States, Italy and Spain and spanned the acute and convalescent phases of COVID-19. The material from the prospective study consisted of cDNA or gDNA derived from T cells, B-cell-depleted T cells, or PBMCs. The samples were drawn from two sources: the first 160 participants of the ongoing ImmuneRACE study, and about 1,300 subjects contributed by 6 global collaborators. Sample metadata almost always included a de-identified subject ID, COVID-19 status, age in years and sex. The repertoires were released in a freely available public database meant as a resource for research on the immune response to SARS-CoV-2. HLA class I and class II types, where available, came from metadata supplied by the sample provider rather than from assay-based typing. Subjects who had been exposed to COVID-19, were actively infected with it, or had recovered from it provided the deeply sampled blood TCRbeta repertoires that made up the dataset.

Beyond this particular receptor, the publication reports: The amount of clinical and demographic metadata varied by source and participant and was provided uncurated.

TCRbeta CDR3 regions were amplified from genomic DNA by means of the immunoSEQ Assay, a bias-controlled multiplex PCR. Per the authors' processing: Within the assay, amplification of reference gene primers was used to estimate how many nucleated cells each sample contained. To quantify the absolute abundance of each unique TCRbeta CDR3 rearrangement, sequence reads were collapsed and filtered. Productive Simpson clonality was computed per sample as the square root of Simpson's diversity index over productive rearrangements. Here the immuneACCESS table is served through TCRdb, limited to in-frame sequences with V and J called. Missing clones are a known gap in these copies; in checked studies unresolved V genes cover under half, and the rest lacks a known reason. For V, J and clone size, that table is used; D and trimming come from the DNA. The sample table holds 250,000 to 350,000 clones, of which about nine tenths were seen once. Jointly, the top ten make up around 13% of the sample.

The collaborating institutions used their own protocols to collect whole blood in K2EDTA tubes. For TCRbeta analysis, collaborators shipped samples in one of three forms: frozen whole blood, isolated PBMCs, or DNA extracted from either of those sample types. The CDR3 spans 15 residues, from the cysteine through the phenylalanine. CDR3 DNA only is kept here, 45 bases in frame from base 1. The germline V gene encodes CDR1 LNHDA and CDR2 SQIVND (reference sequence). From V the trimming removes 6 bases and from J it removes 2 bases, while the gene matches leave 7 bases of the junction unaccounted for. The rearrangement combines TRBV19 with TRBJ2-7, and 10 junction bases match TRBD2. This TCR was sampled from a woman aged 55 to 70 with acute or convalescent COVID-19. Sequencing input: peripheral blood. CDR3 loop: CASRKSSGSTYEQYF. DNA sequence: TGTGCCAGTAGGAAGTCTAGCGGGAGTACCTACGAGCAGTACTTC.